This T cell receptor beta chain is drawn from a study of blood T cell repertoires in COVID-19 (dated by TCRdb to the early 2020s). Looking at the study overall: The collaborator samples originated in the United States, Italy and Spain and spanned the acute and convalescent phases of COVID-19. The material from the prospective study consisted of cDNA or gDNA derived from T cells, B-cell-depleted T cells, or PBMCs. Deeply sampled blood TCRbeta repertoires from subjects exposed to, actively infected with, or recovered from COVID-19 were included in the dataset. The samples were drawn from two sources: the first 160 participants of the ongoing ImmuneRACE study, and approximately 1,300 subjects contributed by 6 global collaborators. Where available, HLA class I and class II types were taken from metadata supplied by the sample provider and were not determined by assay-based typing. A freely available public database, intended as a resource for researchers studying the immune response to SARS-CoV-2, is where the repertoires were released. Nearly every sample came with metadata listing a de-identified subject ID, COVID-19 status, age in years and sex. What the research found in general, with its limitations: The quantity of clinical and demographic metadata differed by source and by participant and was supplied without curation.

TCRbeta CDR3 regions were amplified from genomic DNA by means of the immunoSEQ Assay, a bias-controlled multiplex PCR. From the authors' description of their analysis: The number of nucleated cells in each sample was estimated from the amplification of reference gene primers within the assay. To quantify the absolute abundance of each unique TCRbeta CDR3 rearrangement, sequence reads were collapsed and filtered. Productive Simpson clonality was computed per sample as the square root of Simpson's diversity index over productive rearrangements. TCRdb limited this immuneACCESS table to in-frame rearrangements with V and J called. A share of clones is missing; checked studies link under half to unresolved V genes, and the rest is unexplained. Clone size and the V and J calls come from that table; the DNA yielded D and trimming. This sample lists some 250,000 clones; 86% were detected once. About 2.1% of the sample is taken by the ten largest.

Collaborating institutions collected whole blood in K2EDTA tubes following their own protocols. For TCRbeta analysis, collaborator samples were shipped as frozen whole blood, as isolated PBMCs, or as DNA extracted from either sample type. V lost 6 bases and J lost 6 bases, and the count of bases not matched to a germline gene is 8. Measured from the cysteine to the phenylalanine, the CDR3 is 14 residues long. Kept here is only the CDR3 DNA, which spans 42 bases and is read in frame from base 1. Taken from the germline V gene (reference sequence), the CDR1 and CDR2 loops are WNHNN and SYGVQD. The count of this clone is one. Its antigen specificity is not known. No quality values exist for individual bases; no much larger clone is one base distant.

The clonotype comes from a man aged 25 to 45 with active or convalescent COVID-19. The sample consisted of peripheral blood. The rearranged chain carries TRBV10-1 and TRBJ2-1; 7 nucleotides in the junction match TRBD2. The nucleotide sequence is TGCGCCAGCAGCCGGGGGGACTACCTCAATGAGCAGTTCTTC. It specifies CASSRGDYLNEQFF.